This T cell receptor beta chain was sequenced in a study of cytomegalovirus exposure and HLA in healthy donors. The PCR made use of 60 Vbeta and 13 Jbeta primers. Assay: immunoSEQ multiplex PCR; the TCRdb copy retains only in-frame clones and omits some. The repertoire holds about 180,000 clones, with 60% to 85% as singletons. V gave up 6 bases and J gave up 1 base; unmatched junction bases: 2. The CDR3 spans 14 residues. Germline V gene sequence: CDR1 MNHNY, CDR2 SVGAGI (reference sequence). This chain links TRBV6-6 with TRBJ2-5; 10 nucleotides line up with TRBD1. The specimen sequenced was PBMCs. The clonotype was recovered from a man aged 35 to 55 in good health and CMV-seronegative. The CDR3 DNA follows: TGTGCCAGCAGCCGGGACAGGGGCCAAGAGACCCAGTACTTC. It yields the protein CASSRDRGQETQYF.